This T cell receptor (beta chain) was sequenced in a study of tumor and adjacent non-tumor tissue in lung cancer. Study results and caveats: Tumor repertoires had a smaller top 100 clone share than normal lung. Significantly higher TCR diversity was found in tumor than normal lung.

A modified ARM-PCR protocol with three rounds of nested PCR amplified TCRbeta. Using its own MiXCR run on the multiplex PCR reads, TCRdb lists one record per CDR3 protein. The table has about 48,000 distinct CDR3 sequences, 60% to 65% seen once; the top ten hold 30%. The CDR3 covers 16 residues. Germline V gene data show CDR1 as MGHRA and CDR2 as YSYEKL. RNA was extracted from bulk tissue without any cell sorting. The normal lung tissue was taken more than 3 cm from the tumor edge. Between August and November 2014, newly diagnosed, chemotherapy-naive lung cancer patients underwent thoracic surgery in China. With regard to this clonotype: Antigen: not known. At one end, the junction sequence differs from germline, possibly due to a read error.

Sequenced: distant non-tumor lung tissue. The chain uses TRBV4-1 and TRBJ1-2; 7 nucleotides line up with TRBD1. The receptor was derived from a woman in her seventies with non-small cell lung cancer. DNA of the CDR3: TGCGTCAGCAGCCAAGAATTTGGGGGGACAGATTATGGCTACATCTTC. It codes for CVSSQEFGGTDYGYIF.